Following are 23 T cell receptor beta chains from one sample sequenced in a study of blood T cell repertoires in COVID-19. Method: immunoSEQ multiplex PCR; TCRdb's copy keeps in-frame clones and lacks some. The sample has roughly 330,000 clones, 70% to 90% seen once. The specimen was PBMCs or T cells enriched from blood (not recorded which). These TCRs come from a young woman who had recovered from COVID-19.

This chain connects TRBV18 to TRBJ2-2; 9 nucleotides align to TRBD1. Germline trimming cut 4 bases from V and 2 bases from J; bases unmatched to any gene: 5. The CDR3 runs 16 residues. Germline V gives CDR1 KGHSH, CDR2 LQKENI. This chain's CDR3 is CASSRSTGGNTGELFF. CDR3 sequence (DNA): TGTGCCAGCTCACGATCGACAGGGGGAAACACCGGGGAGCTGTTTTTT. Variable domain in full (rest from reference TRBV18 and TRBJ2-2): NAGVMQNPRHLVRRRGQEARLRCSPMKGHSHVYWYRQLPEEGLKFMVYLQKENIIDESGMPKERFSAEFPKEGPSILRIQQVVRGDSAAYFCASSRSTGGNTGELFFGEGSRLTVL.

The chain employs TRBV3-1 (or the pseudogene TRBV3-2) and TRBJ1-2; 8 positions agree with TRBD1. CDR1 is LGHDT, CDR2 YNNKEL, per germline (reference sequence). V lost 4 bases and J lost 8; bases outside the gene matches: 6. The CDR3 sequence is 13 residues long. CDR3 in amino acids: CASSRRGPGGYTF. In DNA, the CDR3 is TGTGCCAGCAGCCGCAGGGGGCCGGGGGGCTACACCTTC.

This clone was detected once. The rearrangement links TRBV24-1 to TRBJ2-2; unclear D gene. Germline values: CDR1 KGHDR, CDR2 SFDVKD. The CDR3 extends over 13 amino acids. Trimming left V 1 base short and J 9 bases short, with 8 bases between. The CDR3 bases are TGTGCCACCAGTGATTTCAGAGGTTGGGAGCTGTTTTTT. Residues: CATSDFRGWELFF.

V gene TRBV6-5 combines with J gene TRBJ2-1; TRBD1 agrees at 9 bases. The junction had 8 bases not matched to a gene; V was cut back by 6 bases and J by 5 bases. From germline, CDR1 is MNHEY and CDR2 SVGAGI. The CDR3 loop spans 15 amino acids. CDR3 in DNA: TGTGCCAGCAGCCCCCGGGACAGGGCGGACAATGAGCAGTTCTTC. It codes for CASSPRDRADNEQFF.

J is TRBJ1-6 and V is TRBV6-5; no clear D. Trimming cost V 4 bases and J 6 bases, with 7 bases left between them. The CDR3 is 13 residues long. Germline V lookup: CDR1 MNHEY, CDR2 SVGAGI. CDR3 sequence (DNA): TGTGCCAGCAGTTTAAGACTTAATTCACCCCTCCACTTT. The encoded protein is CASSLRLNSPLHF.

V and J are TRBV6-5 and TRBJ2-7; 7 nucleotides line up with TRBD1. With 6 bases clipped from V and 9 bases from J, the junction kept 14 bases outside the gene matches. The CDR3 is 14 amino acids. Germline CDR1 is MNHEY and CDR2 is SVGAGI. The CDR3 DNA sequence: TGTGCCAGCAGCCAGGGACAGCTCCTACGATGGCAGTACTTC. Translating it yields CASSQGQLLRWQYF.

The chain uses TRBV29-1 and TRBJ1-1, with a tentative D call TRBD1 (5 bases). V was pared by 4 bases and J by 0 bases, with 12 bases between. There are 14 residues in the CDR3. CDR1 and CDR2 from the germline V gene are SQVTM and ANQGSEA. DNA for the CDR3: TGCAGCGTTGCCCCCAAAGGGGTGAACACTGAAGCTTTCTTT. The encoded protein is CSVAPKGVNTEAFF.

The chain has TRBV19 and TRBJ1-2, with unresolved D. V lost 3 bases, J lost 7 bases, and 12 bases lay in between. Germline V gives CDR1 LNHDA, CDR2 SQIVND (reference sequence). This CDR3 region has 13 residues. The CDR3 protein is CASSILDAGGYTF. CDR3 bases: TGTGCCAGTAGTATTTTAGACGCGGGTGGCTACACCTTC.

The V gene is TRBV27, the J gene TRBJ2-1; 9 bases fit TRBD2. V dropped 7 bases and J dropped 6; count of bases not matched to a gene: 16. The germline gives CDR1 MNHEY, CDR2 SMNVEV (reference sequence). The CDR3 extends over 17 amino acids. CDR3 coding DNA: TGTGCCAGCACCCCAGGGCGGGGGGGCCGTTTGGGCAATGAGCAGTTCTTC. Amino acid sequence: CASTPGRGGRLGNEQFF.

The chain links TRBV6-5 to TRBJ2-2; 10 bases align to TRBD1. Trimming removed 8 bases from V and 4 bases from J; junction bases left unmatched: 7. Germline CDR1 MNHEY, CDR2 SVGAGI. This CDR3 contains 15 residues. The CDR3 loop reads CASLPGQGLTGELFF. The CDR3 DNA sequence: TGTGCCAGCCTCCCGGGACAGGGGCTCACCGGGGAGCTGTTTTTT.

The rearrangement joins TRBV7-3 to TRBJ2-2, with D tentatively TRBD1 (6 bases). The CDR3 runs 16 residues. The V and J ends lost 3 bases and 4 bases respectively, with 15 bases between them. Germline V lookup: CDR1 SGHTA, CDR2 FQGTGA. The CDR3 sequence: CASSFSRTGTTGELFF. Here the CDR3 DNA reads TGTGCCAGCAGCTTTAGCCGTACAGGGACCACCGGGGAGCTGTTTTTT.

CDR3 DNA sequence: TGTGCCAGTAGGTTTAGTTCCCGGGACAGGGGGTACAATGAGCAGTTCTTC. Translating gives CASRFSSRDRGYNEQFF. The V and J genes are TRBV19 and TRBJ2-1, with TRBD1 matching 11 bases. This CDR3 is 17 amino acids long. The germline CDR1 and CDR2 sequences are LNHDA and SQIVND (reference sequence). The V and J ends lost 6 bases and 4 bases, in that order; junction bases with no gene match: 11.

This clone was seen more than once but under ten times. A junction boundary mismatches the germline segment, possibly from a read error. The chain has TRBV2 and TRBJ1-2; D unclear. This CDR3 region has 11 residues. Germline V gene lookup returns CDR1 SNHLY and CDR2 FYNNEI. Here the CDR3 reads CASRRSHGVPF. DNA for the CDR3: TGTGCCAGCAGGAGGAGCCACGGGGTGCCCTTC.

The CDR3 loop is CASSPAAGTGGAGEQYF. The CDR3 DNA sequence: TGTGCCAGCAGCCCGGCGGCTGGGACAGGGGGCGCGGGGGAGCAGTACTTC. The rearrangement uses TRBV9 and TRBJ2-7, with 12 bases matching TRBD1. The CDR3 consists of 17 residues. CDR1 is SGDLS and CDR2 is YYNGEE in the germline V gene. Trimming cost V 4 bases and J 7 bases; bases outside gene matches: 15.

V usage is TRBV15 and J usage is TRBJ1-3; D unclear. Germline assignment: CDR1 LNHNV and CDR2 YYDKDF (reference sequence). V dropped 1 base and J dropped 2 bases, with 9 bases sitting between them. The length of the CDR3 is 15 residues. CDR3 amino acids: CATSRGASPGNTIYF. CDR3 bases: TGTGCCACCAGCAGAGGTGCGTCGCCTGGAAACACCATATATTTT.

The chain recombines TRBV4-2 with TRBJ1-5, with 9 bases matching TRBD1. This CDR3 is 17 amino acids long. V shed 1 base and J 2 bases; nucleotides not matched to a gene: 6. Germline CDR1 is LGHNA and CDR2 is YNFKEQ. The CDR3 DNA reads TGTGCCAGCAGCCAAGCCGTACAGGGGGCGGGCAATCAGCCCCAGCATTTT. Translation gives CASSQAVQGAGNQPQHF.

Concerning this clone itself: At one end the junction does not follow the germline gene, possibly because of a read error. This chain connects TRBV14 to TRBJ2-1, with 9 positions matching TRBD2. The CDR3 is 13 amino acids. Per the germline V gene, CDR1 is SGHDN and CDR2 is FVKESK. The CDR3 region has the DNA TGTGCCAGCAGCCTCAACCCCGGGACTAGCCTACTCTTC. Translated: CASSLNPGTSLLF.

V and J are TRBV5-1 and TRBJ1-1; a weak D match, TRBD1 (5 bases). Per the germline V gene, CDR1 is SGHRS and CDR2 is YFSETQ. Trimming took 4 bases from V and 5 from J, leaving 15 bases between them. The CDR3 covers 14 residues. The CDR3 DNA reads as TGCGCCAGCAGCGGGGGGACGGTGGGGACTGAAGCTTTCTTT. Protein sequence: CASSGGTVGTEAFF.

The chain links TRBV19 to TRBJ1-4, with D uncertain. This CDR3 has 14 residues. V lost 10 bases to trimming and J lost 6 bases, with 18 bases between them. Germline V CDR1 and CDR2: LNHDA, SQIVND (reference sequence). CDR3: CATTRTAGYEKLFF. The CDR3 coding sequence is TGTGCCACCACCAGGACCGCGGGCTATGAAAAACTGTTTTTT.

This chain connects TRBV19 to TRBJ1-2, with 10 bases identical to TRBD1. Looked up from germline, CDR1 is LNHDA and CDR2 is SQIVND (reference sequence). This CDR3 has 14 residues. Losses at the gene ends were 5 bases for V and 6 bases for J; bases not matched to a gene: 6. The CDR3 DNA is TGTGCCAGTAGTCCCAGAGGACAGGGGGATGGCTACACCTTC. Its protein is CASSPRGQGDGYTF.

This chain links TRBV2 with TRBJ2-7; maybe TRBD1 (6 bases). Deletions cut 6 bases from V and 2 bases from J, with 14 bases between. This CDR3 contains 14 residues. Germline CDR1 and CDR2: SNHLY and FYNNEI. CDR3 DNA sequence: TGTGCCAGCAGACAGGGTAGTTCAGCCTACGAGCAGTACTTC. Residues: CASRQGSSAYEQYF.

CDR3 DNA sequence: TGTGCCAGCAGTACACGGACTAGCGGGGGAGCCAGCACAGATACGCAGTATTTT. Translated: CASSTRTSGGASTDTQYF. The chain is built from TRBV27 and TRBJ2-3; 13 bases align to TRBD2. CDR3 size: 18 residues. CDR1 and CDR2 from the germline V gene are MNHEY and SMNVEV (reference sequence). The J segment lost 0 bases and the V segment lost 5 bases, leaving 8 bases of the junction unmatched.

The chain recombines TRBV4-3 with TRBJ1-2; tentatively, D is TRBD1 (5 bases). V was cut by 1 base and J by 6 bases, with 12 bases left in between. Germline V gene sequence: CDR1 LGHNA, CDR2 YSLEER. The CDR3 sequence is 14 residues long. CDR3 in amino acids: CASSQGPGSNGYTF. The DNA of the CDR3 is TGCGCCAGCAGCCAAGGTCCAGGGTCCAATGGCTACACCTTC.